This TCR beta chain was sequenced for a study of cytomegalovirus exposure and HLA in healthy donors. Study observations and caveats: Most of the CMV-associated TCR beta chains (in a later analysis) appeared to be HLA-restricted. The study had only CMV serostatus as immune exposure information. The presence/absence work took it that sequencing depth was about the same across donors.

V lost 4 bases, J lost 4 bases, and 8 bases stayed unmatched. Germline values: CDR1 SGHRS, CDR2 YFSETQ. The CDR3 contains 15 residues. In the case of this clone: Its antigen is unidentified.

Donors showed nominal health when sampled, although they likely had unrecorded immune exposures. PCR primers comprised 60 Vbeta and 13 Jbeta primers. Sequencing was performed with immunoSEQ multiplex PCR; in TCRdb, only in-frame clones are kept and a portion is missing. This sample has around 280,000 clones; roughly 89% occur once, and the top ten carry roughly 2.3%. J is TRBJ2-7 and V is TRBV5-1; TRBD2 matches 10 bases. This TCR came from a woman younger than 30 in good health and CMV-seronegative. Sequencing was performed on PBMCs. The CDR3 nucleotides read TGCGCCAGCAGCGAAAGAGCTAGCGGGGGTTACGAGCAGTACTTC. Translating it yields CASSERASGGYEQYF. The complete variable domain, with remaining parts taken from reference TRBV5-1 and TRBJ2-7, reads KAGVTQTPRYLIKTRGQQVTLSCSPISGHRSVSWYQQTPGQGLQFLFEYFSETQRNKGNFPGRFSGRQFSNSRSEMNVSTLELGDSALYLCASSERASGGYEQYFGPGTRLTVT.